This TCR beta chain was found in a study of Graves' ophthalmopathy and Graves' hyperthyroidism. On the study more broadly: By definition, stable hyperthyroidism involved no ophthalmopathy within 18 months of follow-up.

The germline V gene has CDR1 DFQATT and CDR2 SNEGSKA (reference sequence). V lost 7 bases to trimming and J lost 9 bases; unmatched junction nucleotides: 9. The CDR3 spans 13 residues. Amplified TCR beta CDR3 regions were obtained using RNA transcripts as template. First-round RT-PCR relied on HTBI primers, and a second-round multiplex PCR came next. TCRdb independently ran MiXCR on the multiplex PCR reads; one entry per CDR3 protein. Among about 1.2 million distinct CDR3 sequences listed, roughly two fifths were seen once. This chain links TRBV20-1 with TRBJ2-2; TRBD1 aligns across 9 bases. This TCR came from an adult man with Graves' hyperthyroidism. The sample taken for sequencing was peripheral blood or thyroid tissue (not recorded which). CDR3 sequence reads: CSEWGTGTRELFF. CDR3 coding DNA: TGCAGTGAATGGGGGACAGGGACCAGGGAGCTGTTTTTT.